The clone carrying this T cell receptor (beta chain) was found many times. A minimum of 6 micrograms of total RNA was extracted per sample. The record originates from a study of blood T cells in healthy people across ages. Next came a second PCR, run for 7 to 11 cycles, which used a sample-barcoded 5' primer along with a J-beta primer mix. Each CDR3 protein gets one entry after TCRdb re-called the 5' RACE reads with MiXCR. The sample gives roughly 640,000 distinct CDR3 sequences, 25% to 30% of which show up once; around 14% is in the top ten. The TCR comes from a woman older than 75 in good health. Sequenced material: blood.

The CDR3 DNA follows: TGTGCCAGCAGCTTGACTAGCGGGGGGTGGGAGCTGTTTTTT. This encodes CASSLTSGGWELFF. This sequence joins TRBV7-2 and TRBJ2-2, with TRBD2 matching 13 bases. Germline loops: CDR1 SGHTA, CDR2 FQGNSA. J lost 9 bases, V lost 3 bases, and 1 base had no gene match. This CDR3 region has 14 residues.